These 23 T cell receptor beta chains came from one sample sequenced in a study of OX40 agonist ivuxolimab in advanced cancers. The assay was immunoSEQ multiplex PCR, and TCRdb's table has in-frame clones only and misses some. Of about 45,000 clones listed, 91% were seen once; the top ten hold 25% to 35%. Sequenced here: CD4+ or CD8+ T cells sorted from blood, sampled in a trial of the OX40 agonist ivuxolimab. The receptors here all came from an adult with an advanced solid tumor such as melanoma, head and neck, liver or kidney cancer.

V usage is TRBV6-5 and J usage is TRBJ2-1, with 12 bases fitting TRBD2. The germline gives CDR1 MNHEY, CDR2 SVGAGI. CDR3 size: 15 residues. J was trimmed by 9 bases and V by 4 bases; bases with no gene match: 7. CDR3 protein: CASSFRTSGTGEQFF. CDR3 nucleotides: TGTGCCAGCAGTTTCCGGACTAGCGGGACGGGTGAGCAGTTCTTC.

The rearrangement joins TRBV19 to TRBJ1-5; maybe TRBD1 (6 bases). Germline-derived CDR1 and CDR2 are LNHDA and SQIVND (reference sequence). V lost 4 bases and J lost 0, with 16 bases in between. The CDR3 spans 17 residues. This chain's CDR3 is CASSTYIQGDSNQPQHF. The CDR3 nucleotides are TGTGCCAGTAGTACCTATATACAGGGCGATAGCAATCAGCCCCAGCATTTT.

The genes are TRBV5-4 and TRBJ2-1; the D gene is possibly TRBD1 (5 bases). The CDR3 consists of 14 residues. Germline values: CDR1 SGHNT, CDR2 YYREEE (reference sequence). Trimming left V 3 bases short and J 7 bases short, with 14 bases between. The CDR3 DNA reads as TGTGCCAGCAGCTCCTTTGGGGCTGGGAATGAGCAGTTCTTC. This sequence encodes CASSSFGAGNEQFF.

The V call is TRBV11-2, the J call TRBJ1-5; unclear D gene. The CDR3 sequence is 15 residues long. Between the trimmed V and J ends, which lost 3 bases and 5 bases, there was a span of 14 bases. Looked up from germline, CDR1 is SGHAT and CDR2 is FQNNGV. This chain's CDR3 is CASSFLRGTDQPQHF. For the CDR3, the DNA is TGTGCCAGCAGCTTCCTCCGCGGAACTGATCAGCCCCAGCATTTT.

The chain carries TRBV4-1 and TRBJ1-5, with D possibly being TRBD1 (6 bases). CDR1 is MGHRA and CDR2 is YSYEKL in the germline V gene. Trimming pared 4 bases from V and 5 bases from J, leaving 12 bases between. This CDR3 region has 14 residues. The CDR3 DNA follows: TGCGCCAGCAGCCGGGGGGGGCTTGATCAGCCCCAGCATTTT. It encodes CASSRGGLDQPQHF.

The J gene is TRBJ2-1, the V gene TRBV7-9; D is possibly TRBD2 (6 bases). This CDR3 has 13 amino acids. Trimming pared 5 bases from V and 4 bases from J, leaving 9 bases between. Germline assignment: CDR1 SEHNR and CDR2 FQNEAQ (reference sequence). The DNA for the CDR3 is TGTGCCAGCAGCCGGGACTCTTACAATGAGCAGTTCTTC. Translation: CASSRDSYNEQFF.

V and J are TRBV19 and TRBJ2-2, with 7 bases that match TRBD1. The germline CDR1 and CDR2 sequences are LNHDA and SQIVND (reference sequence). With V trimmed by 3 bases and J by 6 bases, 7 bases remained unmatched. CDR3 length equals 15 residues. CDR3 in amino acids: CASSISQTGAGELFF. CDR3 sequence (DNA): TGTGCCAGTAGTATCTCCCAAACAGGGGCCGGGGAGCTGTTTTTT.

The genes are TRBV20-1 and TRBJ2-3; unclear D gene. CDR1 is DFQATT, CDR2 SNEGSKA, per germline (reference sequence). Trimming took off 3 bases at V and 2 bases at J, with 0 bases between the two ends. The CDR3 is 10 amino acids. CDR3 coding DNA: TGCAGTGCTAGCACAGATACGCAGTATTTT. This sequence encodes CSASTDTQYF.

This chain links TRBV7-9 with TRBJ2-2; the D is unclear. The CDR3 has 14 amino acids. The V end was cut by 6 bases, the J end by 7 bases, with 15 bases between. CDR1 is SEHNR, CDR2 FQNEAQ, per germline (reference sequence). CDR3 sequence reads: CASRSDASNGELFF. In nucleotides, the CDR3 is TGTGCCAGCAGGTCGGACGCTTCAAACGGGGAGCTGTTTTTT.

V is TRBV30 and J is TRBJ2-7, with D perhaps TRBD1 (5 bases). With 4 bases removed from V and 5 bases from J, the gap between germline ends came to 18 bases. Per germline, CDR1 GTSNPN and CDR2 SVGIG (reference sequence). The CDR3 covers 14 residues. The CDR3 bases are TGTGCCTGGAAACCTTGGGGAAAACAGGACGAGCAGTACTTC. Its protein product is CAWKPWGKQDEQYF.

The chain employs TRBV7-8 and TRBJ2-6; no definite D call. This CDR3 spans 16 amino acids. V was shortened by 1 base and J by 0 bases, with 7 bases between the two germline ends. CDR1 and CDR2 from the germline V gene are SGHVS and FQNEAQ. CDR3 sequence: CASSLERSSGANVLTF. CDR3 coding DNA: TGTGCCAGCAGCTTAGAACGGTCCTCTGGGGCCAACGTCCTGACTTTC.

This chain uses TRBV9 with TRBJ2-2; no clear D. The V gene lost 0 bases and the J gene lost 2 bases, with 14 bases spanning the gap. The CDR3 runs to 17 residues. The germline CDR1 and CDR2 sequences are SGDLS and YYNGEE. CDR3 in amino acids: CASSVERSQTNTGELFF. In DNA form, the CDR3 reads TGTGCCAGCAGCGTAGAACGAAGCCAGACCAACACCGGGGAGCTGTTTTTT.

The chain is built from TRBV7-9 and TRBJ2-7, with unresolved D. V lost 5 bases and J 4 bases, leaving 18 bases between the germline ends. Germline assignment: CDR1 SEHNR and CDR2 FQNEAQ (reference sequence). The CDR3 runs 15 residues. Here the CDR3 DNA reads TGTGCCAGCAGCCTCCCAGGCCGTTCCTCTTACGAGCAGTACTTC. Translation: CASSLPGRSSYEQYF.

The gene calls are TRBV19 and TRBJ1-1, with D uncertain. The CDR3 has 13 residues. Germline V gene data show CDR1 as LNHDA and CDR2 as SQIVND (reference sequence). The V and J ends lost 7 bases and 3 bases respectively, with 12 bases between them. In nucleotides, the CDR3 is TGTGCCAGTACCGGACCCGCGGACACTGAAGCTTTCTTT. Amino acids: CASTGPADTEAFF.

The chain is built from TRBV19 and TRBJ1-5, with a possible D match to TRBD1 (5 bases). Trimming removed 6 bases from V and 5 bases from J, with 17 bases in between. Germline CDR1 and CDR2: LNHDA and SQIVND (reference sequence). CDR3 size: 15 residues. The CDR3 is CASRGPPSLDQPQHF. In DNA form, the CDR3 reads TGTGCCAGTAGGGGGCCTCCCTCGTTAGATCAGCCCCAGCATTTT.

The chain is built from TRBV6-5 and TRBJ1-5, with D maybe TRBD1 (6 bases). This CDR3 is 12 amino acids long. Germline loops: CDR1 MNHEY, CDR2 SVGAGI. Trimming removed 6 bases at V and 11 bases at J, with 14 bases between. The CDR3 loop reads CASRDSGMSQHF. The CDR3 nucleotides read TGTGCCAGCAGGGACAGCGGAATGTCCCAGCATTTT.

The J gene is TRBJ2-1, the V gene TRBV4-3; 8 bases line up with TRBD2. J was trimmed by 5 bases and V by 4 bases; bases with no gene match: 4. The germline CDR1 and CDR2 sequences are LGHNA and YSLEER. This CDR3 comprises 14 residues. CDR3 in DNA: TGCGCCAGCAGCCCTGTAGCGGGAAACAATGAGCAGTTCTTC. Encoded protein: CASSPVAGNNEQFF.

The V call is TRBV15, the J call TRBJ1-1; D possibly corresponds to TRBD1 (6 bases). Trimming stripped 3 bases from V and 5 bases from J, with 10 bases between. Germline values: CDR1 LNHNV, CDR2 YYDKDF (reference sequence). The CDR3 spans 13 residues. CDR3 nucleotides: TGTGCCACCAGCAGGAGGGGGAATACTGAAGCTTTCTTT. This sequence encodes CATSRRGNTEAFF.

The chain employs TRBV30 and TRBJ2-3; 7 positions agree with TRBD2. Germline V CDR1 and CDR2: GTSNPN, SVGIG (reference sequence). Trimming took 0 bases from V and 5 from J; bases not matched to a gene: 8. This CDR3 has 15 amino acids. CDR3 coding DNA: TGTGCCTGGAGTGTACTTGGCGGGAGTGTAGATACGCAGTATTTT. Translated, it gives CAWSVLGGSVDTQYF.

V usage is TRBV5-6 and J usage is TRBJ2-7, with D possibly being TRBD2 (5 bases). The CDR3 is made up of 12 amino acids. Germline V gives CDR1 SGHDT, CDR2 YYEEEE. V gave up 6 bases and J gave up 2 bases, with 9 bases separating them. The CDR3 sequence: CASTRGTYEQYF. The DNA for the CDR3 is TGTGCCAGCACCCGGGGAACCTACGAGCAGTACTTC.

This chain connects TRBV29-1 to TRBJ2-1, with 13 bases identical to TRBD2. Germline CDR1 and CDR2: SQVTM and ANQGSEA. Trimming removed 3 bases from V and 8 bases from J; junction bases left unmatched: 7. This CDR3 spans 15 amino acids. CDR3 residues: CSVDGLAGVVDEQFF. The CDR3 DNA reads TGCAGCGTTGATGGACTAGCGGGAGTGGTTGATGAGCAGTTCTTC.

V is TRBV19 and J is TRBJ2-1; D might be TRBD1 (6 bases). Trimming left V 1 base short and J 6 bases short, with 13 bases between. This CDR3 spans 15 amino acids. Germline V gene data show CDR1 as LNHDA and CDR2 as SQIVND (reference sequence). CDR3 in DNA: TGTGCCAGTAGTATAGGGGACAACCTCCCCAATGAGCAGTTCTTC. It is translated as CASSIGDNLPNEQFF.

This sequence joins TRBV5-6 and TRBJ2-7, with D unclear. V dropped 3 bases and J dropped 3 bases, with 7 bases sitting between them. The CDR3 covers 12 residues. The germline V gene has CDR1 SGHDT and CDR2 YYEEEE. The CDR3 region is CASSSQNYEQYF. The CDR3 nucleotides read TGTGCCAGCAGCTCCCAAAACTACGAGCAGTACTTC.